The entry below gives a single T cell receptor (beta chain) sequence along with its context. Its antigen remains unknown. This entry comes from a study of graft-versus-host responses after intestinal transplantation. Germline values: CDR1 SGHRS, CDR2 YFSETQ. The CDR3 loop spans 14 amino acids. Trimming took 4 bases from V and 2 from J, leaving 13 bases between them. Sequencing used immunoSEQ multiplex PCR; TCRdb keeps in-frame clones, though not all of them. This table holds about 89,000 clones, 90% to 95% found once. This chain uses TRBV5-1 with TRBJ2-7; D may match TRBD1 or TRBD2 (6 bases each). The sample was unstimulated CD4+ T cells sorted from spleen or lymph node cells, taken before intestinal transplant. The receptor comes from a human donor who received an intestinal transplant. CDR3: CASSLGGGTYEQYF. In DNA, the CDR3 is TGCGCCAGCAGCCTGGGGGGCGGGACCTACGAGCAGTACTTC.